These 25 T cell receptor beta chains came from one sample sequenced in a study of blood T cell repertoires in COVID-19. Assay used: immunoSEQ multiplex PCR; TCRdb lists only in-frame clones, some missing. Of hundreds of thousands of clones in the sample, about 90% are singletons; the top ten hold 0.95% to 1.5%. The source material was peripheral blood. These TCRs come from a man aged 35 to 55 with acute or convalescent COVID-19.

The chain recombines TRBV30 with TRBJ1-5, with 8 bases identical to TRBD1. In germline, CDR1 is GTSNPN, CDR2 SVGIG (reference sequence). This CDR3 has 14 residues. V shed 3 bases, J shed 0 bases, and the junction held 1 base outside the gene matches. This chain's CDR3 is CAWRGQASNQPQHF. The CDR3 nucleotides are TGTGCCTGGAGGGGACAGGCTAGCAATCAGCCCCAGCATTTT.

The chain links TRBV19 to TRBJ1-3; TRBD1 might be the D (6 bases). The CDR3 contains 17 residues. Trimming left V 0 bases short and J 0 bases short, with 12 bases between. Germline-derived CDR1 and CDR2 are LNHDA and SQIVND (reference sequence). The CDR3 coding sequence is TGTGCCAGTAGTATAGATGTGCCGGACAGCTCTGGAAACACCATATATTTT. As protein: CASSIDVPDSSGNTIYF.

This clone was picked up a small number of times. The V call is TRBV28, the J call TRBJ1-6; no firm D call. Germline-derived CDR1 and CDR2 are MDHEN and SYDVKM. With 1 base removed from V and 9 bases from J, the gap between germline ends came to 10 bases. The CDR3 sequence is 14 residues long. The CDR3 coding sequence is TGTGCCAGCAGTTTATCGGGGAACAGTTCACCCCTCCACTTT. It codes for CASSLSGNSSPLHF.

The chain combines TRBV7-3 with TRBJ2-2; TRBD2 matches 13 bases. The CDR3 contains 17 residues. CDR1 and CDR2 (germline): SGHTA, FQGTGA. V lost 5 bases to trimming and J lost 3 bases; unmatched junction nucleotides: 6. CDR3 sequence reads: CASSPTSGGAYTGELFF. CDR3 nucleotide sequence: TGTGCCAGCAGCCCAACTAGCGGGGGGGCCTACACCGGGGAGCTGTTTTTT.

J is TRBJ1-2 and V is TRBV5-5; no reliable D call. The CDR3 runs to 14 residues. Germline CDR1 SGHKS, CDR2 YYEKEE (reference sequence). Trimming took 1 base from V and 4 from J, leaving 11 bases between them. The CDR3 bases are TGTGCCAGCAGCTTGTTGTTCGAGTCCTATGGCTACACCTTC. Translation: CASSLLFESYGYTF.

This chain connects TRBV19 to TRBJ2-5; possible D gene TRBD2, 5 bases. Germline V gene sequence: CDR1 LNHDA, CDR2 SQIVND (reference sequence). The CDR3 has 15 amino acids. V was cut by 4 bases and J by 3 bases, with 15 bases left in between. The CDR3, as DNA: TGTGCCAGTAGTACCCAAGGAGCCGGGGAAGAGACCCAGTACTTC. This codes for CASSTQGAGEETQYF.

The chain carries TRBV5-1 and TRBJ1-1; TRBD1 might be the D (5 bases). V lost 7 bases and J 0 bases, leaving 13 bases between the germline ends. The germline V gene encodes CDR1 SGHRS and CDR2 YFSETQ. This CDR3 has 14 residues. This CDR3 reads CASGIDRVNTEAFF. DNA of the CDR3: TGCGCCAGCGGGATAGACAGAGTGAACACTGAAGCTTTCTTT.

The gene calls are TRBV14 and TRBJ2-1; the D gene is possibly TRBD1 (7 bases). Germline V gives CDR1 SGHDN, CDR2 FVKESK. V was cut by 0 bases and J by 3 bases, with 15 bases left in between. There are 17 residues in the CDR3. The DNA of the CDR3 is TGTGCCAGCAGCCAAGATGGGGGGACAGCAGTCTACAATGAGCAGTTCTTC. Protein sequence: CASSQDGGTAVYNEQFF.

The CDR3 bases are TGTGCCAGCAGCCCCCAGGGGGATGGCTACACCTTC. Its protein product is CASSPQGDGYTF. The rearrangement links TRBV7-2 to TRBJ1-2, with 7 bases that match TRBD1. J lost 6 bases, V lost 5 bases, and 3 bases had no gene match. Germline CDR1 SGHTA, CDR2 FQGNSA. This CDR3 has 12 amino acids.

The V gene is TRBV13, the J gene TRBJ1-1; 8 bases agree with TRBD1. The V and J ends lost 0 bases and 5 bases, in that order; junction bases with no gene match: 8. Germline lookup yields CDR1 PRHDT and CDR2 FYEKMQ (reference sequence). This CDR3 has 16 residues. CDR3 region: CASSLGLRGRSTEAFF. DNA of the CDR3: TGTGCCAGCAGCTTAGGACTCAGGGGGCGAAGTACTGAAGCTTTCTTT. The full variable domain, rest sourced from reference TRBV13 and TRBJ1-1, is AAGVIQSPRHLIKEKRETATLKCYPIPRHDTVYWYQQGPGQDPQFLISFYEKMQSDKGSIPDRFSAQQFSDYHSELNMSSLELGDSALYFCASSLGLRGRSTEAFFGQGTRLTVV.

Notes on this clone: Relative to the germline gene, one junction end is altered; a read error may explain this. V gene TRBV7-2 combines with J gene TRBJ2-1; 7 bases are a match to TRBD1. Germline V lookup: CDR1 SGHTA, CDR2 FQGNSA. There are 12 residues in the CDR3. In DNA, the CDR3 is TGTGCCAGCAGCCTGATACAGGGGATGGCGATCTTC. This encodes CASSLIQGMAIF.

The rearrangement uses TRBV6-1 and TRBJ1-2, with a possible D match to TRBD1 (5 bases). The ends were cut back, 2 bases at V and 7 bases at J, with 11 bases in the middle. This CDR3 has 13 residues. Germline V gene data show CDR1 as MNHNS and CDR2 as SASEGT. The chain's CDR3 is CASSERGSFGYTF. As DNA, the CDR3 is TGTGCCAGCAGTGAAAGGGGCAGTTTTGGCTACACCTTC.

This clone was found once. The V call is TRBV18, the J call TRBJ2-3; TRBD2 is a possible D gene (5 bases). This CDR3 spans 15 amino acids. The germline gives CDR1 KGHSH, CDR2 LQKENI. V was cut by 4 bases and J by 1 base, with 12 bases left in between. The DNA for the CDR3 is TGTGCCAGCTCACTAAAAGCGGAGCGCACAGATACGCAGTATTTT. It is translated as CASSLKAERTDTQYF.

The chain recombines TRBV10-3 with TRBJ2-3, with 10 nucleotides matching TRBD2. Germline CDR1 reads ENHRY; CDR2 reads SYGVKD. This CDR3 region has 21 residues. The V segment lost 6 bases and the J segment 2 bases; nucleotides outside the gene matches: 23. As DNA, the CDR3 is TGTGCCATCAGGGGGGGGCGGGCGATTAGCGGGAGGAACCACCTCACAGATACGCAGTATTTT. Translation: CAIRGGRAISGRNHLTDTQYF.

The table lists this clone with a count of one. The chain uses TRBV7-3 and TRBJ2-5, with 10 bases identical to TRBD1. The CDR3 loop spans 18 amino acids. The germline gives CDR1 SGHTA, CDR2 FQGTGA. Trimming took 1 base from V and 2 from J; bases not matched to a gene: 10. CDR3 coding DNA: TGTGCCAGCAGCTTAAACCCCCCAAAGGACAGGGGGCAAGAGACCCAGTACTTC. The encoded protein is CASSLNPPKDRGQETQYF.

This chain joins TRBV30 and TRBJ1-5, with 7 bases fitting TRBD1. This CDR3 spans 15 amino acids. The J segment lost 0 bases and the V segment lost 5 bases, leaving 7 bases of the junction unmatched. CDR1 GTSNPN and CDR2 SVGIG come from the germline V gene (reference sequence). The CDR3 sequence: CAWGTGDHSNQPQHF. The CDR3 DNA reads TGTGCCTGGGGTACAGGGGATCATAGCAATCAGCCCCAGCATTTT. The full variable domain, with the rest looked up from reference TRBV30 and TRBJ1-5, is SQTIHQWPATLVQPVGSPLSLECTVEGTSNPNLYWYRQAAGRGLQLLFYSVGIGQISSEVPQNLSASRPQDRQFILSSKKLLLSDSGFYLCAWGTGDHSNQPQHFGDGTRLSIL.

The chain combines TRBV7-8 with TRBJ2-7; tentatively, D is TRBD2 (6 bases). Per germline, CDR1 SGHVS and CDR2 FQNEAQ. The CDR3 extends over 16 amino acids. V was trimmed by 5 bases and J by 4 bases, leaving 21 bases between them. CDR3 region: CASSHARLGRRYEQYF. The DNA of the CDR3 is TGTGCCAGCAGCCACGCCCGACTAGGCAGGCGTTACGAGCAGTACTTC.

The V gene is TRBV9, the J gene TRBJ2-5; 7 bases are shared with TRBD1. The CDR3 is made up of 14 amino acids. From germline, CDR1 is SGDLS and CDR2 YYNGEE. J gave up 2 bases and V 3 bases, and 4 bases lay outside the gene matches. This CDR3 reads CASSASTGQETQYF. The CDR3 nucleotides read TGTGCCAGCAGCGCTTCGACAGGGCAAGAGACCCAGTACTTC. The full variable domain, its missing parts supplied by reference TRBV9 and TRBJ2-5, is DSGVTQTPKHLITATGQRVTLRCSPRSGDLSVYWYQQSLDQGLQFLIQYYNGEERAKGNILERFSAQQFPDLHSELNLSSLELGDSALYFCASSASTGQETQYFGPGTRLLVL.

The chain is built from TRBV18 and TRBJ2-7, with 10 bases lining up with TRBD2. The CDR3 has 16 amino acids. The junction had 9 bases not matched to a gene; V was cut back by 4 bases and J by 3 bases. The germline V gene encodes CDR1 KGHSH and CDR2 LQKENI. The CDR3 is CASSLPGLAQIYEQYF. CDR3 nucleotides: TGTGCCAGCTCACTTCCGGGACTAGCGCAGATCTACGAGCAGTACTTC.

V gene TRBV6-5 combines with J gene TRBJ2-3; 11 nucleotides align to TRBD1. V shed 6 bases and J 3 bases; nucleotides not matched to a gene: 2. Germline V lookup: CDR1 MNHEY, CDR2 SVGAGI. This CDR3 has 14 amino acids. CDR3 residues: CASRGTGGTDTQYF. CDR3 DNA sequence: TGTGCCAGCAGGGGGACAGGGGGTACAGATACGCAGTATTTT.

The CDR3 loop reads CASSASPGLAGLGSDTQYF. In DNA, the CDR3 is TGTGCCAGCAGCGCCTCCCCGGGACTAGCGGGGCTTGGGTCAGATACGCAGTATTTT. This chain uses TRBV13 with TRBJ2-3, with 13 bases fitting TRBD2. V was pared by 5 bases and J by 4 bases, with 15 bases of the junction left unmatched. Germline V gene lookup returns CDR1 PRHDT and CDR2 FYEKMQ (reference sequence). The CDR3 is 19 amino acids.

This chain joins TRBV27 and TRBJ1-3, with a tentative D call TRBD1 (6 bases). From germline, CDR1 is MNHEY and CDR2 SMNVEV (reference sequence). Trimming took off 5 bases at V and 6 bases at J, with 20 bases between the two ends. The CDR3 is made up of 16 amino acids. The DNA of the CDR3 is TGTGCCAGCAGTCCGAGGCGGGGGCTTATGGAAAACACCATATATTTT. Translating gives CASSPRRGLMENTIYF.

The chain combines TRBV27 with TRBJ1-1; no clear D gene. This CDR3 has 13 residues. The germline CDR1 and CDR2 sequences are MNHEY and SMNVEV (reference sequence). V was pared by 6 bases and J by 1 base, with 9 bases between. The CDR3 DNA is TGTGCCAGCAGCGCCGCAGAGAACACTGAAGCTTTCTTT. Residues: CASSAAENTEAFF.

This clone was detected a few times. The V gene is TRBV6-6, the J gene TRBJ1-1; TRBD1 aligns across 8 bases. Germline lookup yields CDR1 MNHNY and CDR2 SVGAGI (reference sequence). Unmatched junction bases numbered 10, after V lost 8 bases and J lost 5 bases. This CDR3 region has 14 residues. In nucleotides, the CDR3 is TGTGCCAGCGCCCAACAGGGGGGCGAAACTGAAGCTTTCTTT. It translates to CASAQQGGETEAFF.

The CDR3 loop is CASRRAGQENGYTF. CDR3 nucleotide sequence: TGTGCCAGCAGAAGAGCGGGACAGGAAAATGGCTACACCTTC. The chain couples TRBV6-5 to TRBJ1-2; 8 bases fit TRBD1. The CDR3 consists of 14 residues. Germline CDR1 reads MNHEY; CDR2 reads SVGAGI. The V segment lost 6 bases and the J segment 6 bases; nucleotides outside the gene matches: 9.